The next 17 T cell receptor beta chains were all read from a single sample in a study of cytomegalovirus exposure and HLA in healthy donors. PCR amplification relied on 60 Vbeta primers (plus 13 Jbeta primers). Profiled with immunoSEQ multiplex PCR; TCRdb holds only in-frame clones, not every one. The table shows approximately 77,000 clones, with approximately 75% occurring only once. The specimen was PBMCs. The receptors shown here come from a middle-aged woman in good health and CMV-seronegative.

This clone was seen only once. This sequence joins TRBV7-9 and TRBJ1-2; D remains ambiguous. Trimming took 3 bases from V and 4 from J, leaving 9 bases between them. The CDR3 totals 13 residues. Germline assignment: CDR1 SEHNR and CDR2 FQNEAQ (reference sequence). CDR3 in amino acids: CASSFGLVYGYTF. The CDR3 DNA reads TGTGCCAGCAGCTTCGGACTGGTCTATGGCTACACCTTC.

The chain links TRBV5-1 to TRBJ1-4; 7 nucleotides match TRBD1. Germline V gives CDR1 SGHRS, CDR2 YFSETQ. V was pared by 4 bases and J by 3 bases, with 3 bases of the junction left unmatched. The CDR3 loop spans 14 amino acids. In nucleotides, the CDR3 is TGCGCCAGCAGCCGGGGGACAGCTAATGAAAAACTGTTTTTT. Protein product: CASSRGTANEKLFF.

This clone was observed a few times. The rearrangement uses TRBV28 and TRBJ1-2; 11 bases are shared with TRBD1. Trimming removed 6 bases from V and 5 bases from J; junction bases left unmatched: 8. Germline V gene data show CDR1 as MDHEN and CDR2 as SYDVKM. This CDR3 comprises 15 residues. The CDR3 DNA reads TGTGCCAGCAGCCCCCCCGGACAGGGGGCGTATGGCTACACCTTC. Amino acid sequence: CASSPPGQGAYGYTF.

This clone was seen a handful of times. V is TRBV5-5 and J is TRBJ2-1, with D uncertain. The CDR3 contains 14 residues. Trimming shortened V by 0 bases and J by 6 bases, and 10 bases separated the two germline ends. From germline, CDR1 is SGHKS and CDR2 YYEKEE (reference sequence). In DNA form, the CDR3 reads TGTGCCAGCAGCTTGGTATCACCCGGCAATGAGCAGTTCTTC. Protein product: CASSLVSPGNEQFF.

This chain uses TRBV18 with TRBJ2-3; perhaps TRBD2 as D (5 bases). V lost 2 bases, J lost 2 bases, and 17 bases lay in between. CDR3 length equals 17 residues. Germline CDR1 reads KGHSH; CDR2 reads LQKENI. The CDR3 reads CASSPNFLAGDTDTQYF. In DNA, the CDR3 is TGTGCCAGCTCACCAAACTTCCTTGCGGGCGACACAGATACGCAGTATTTT.

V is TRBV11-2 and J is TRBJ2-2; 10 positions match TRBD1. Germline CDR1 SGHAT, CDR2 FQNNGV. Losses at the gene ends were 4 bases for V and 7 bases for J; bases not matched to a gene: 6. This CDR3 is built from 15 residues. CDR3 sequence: CASSWPGTGDGELFF. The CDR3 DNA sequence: TGTGCCAGCAGCTGGCCCGGGACAGGGGACGGGGAGCTGTTTTTT.

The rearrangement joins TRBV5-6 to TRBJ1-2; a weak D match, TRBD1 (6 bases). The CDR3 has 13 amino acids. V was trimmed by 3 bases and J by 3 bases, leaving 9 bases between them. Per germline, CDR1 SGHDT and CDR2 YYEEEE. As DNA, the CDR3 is TGTGCCAGCAGCTCCCGACAGGACTATGGCTACACCTTC. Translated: CASSSRQDYGYTF.

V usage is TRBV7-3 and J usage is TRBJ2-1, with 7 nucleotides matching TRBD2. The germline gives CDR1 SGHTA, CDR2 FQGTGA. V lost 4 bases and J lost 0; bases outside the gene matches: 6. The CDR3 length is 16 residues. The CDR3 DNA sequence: TGTGCCAGCAGCTCCACTAGCGAGAGCTCCTACAATGAGCAGTTCTTC. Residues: CASSSTSESSYNEQFF.

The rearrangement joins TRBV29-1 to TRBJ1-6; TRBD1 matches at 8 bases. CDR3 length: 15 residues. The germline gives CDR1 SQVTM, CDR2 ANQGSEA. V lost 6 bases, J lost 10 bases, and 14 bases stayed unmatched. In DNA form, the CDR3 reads TGCAGCGTCTCTTTCTCGACAGGGGTAGAATCACCCCTCCACTTT. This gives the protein CSVSFSTGVESPLHF.

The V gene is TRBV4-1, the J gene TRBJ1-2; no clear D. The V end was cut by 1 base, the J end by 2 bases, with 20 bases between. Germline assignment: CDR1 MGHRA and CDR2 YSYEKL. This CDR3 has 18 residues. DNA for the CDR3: TGCGCCAGCAGCCAAGTCTCCAGGCCACCATCCATAAACTATGGCTACACCTTC. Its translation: CASSQVSRPPSINYGYTF.

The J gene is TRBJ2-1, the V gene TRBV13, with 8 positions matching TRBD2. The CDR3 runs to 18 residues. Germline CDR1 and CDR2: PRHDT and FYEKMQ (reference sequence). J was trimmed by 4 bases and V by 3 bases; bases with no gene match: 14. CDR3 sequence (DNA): TGTGCCAGCAGCTTCGTTAGCGGGACCTACCGAAGATACAATGAGCAGTTCTTC. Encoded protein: CASSFVSGTYRRYNEQFF. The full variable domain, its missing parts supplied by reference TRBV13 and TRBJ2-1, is AAGVIQSPRHLIKEKRETATLKCYPIPRHDTVYWYQQGPGQDPQFLISFYEKMQSDKGSIPDRFSAQQFSDYHSELNMSSLELGDSALYFCASSFVSGTYRRYNEQFFGPGTRLTVL.

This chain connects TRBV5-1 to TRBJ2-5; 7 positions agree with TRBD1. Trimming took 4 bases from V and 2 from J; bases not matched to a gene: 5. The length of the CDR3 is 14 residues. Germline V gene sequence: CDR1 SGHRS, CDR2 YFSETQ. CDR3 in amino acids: CASSPGQLQETQYF. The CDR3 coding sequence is TGCGCCAGCAGCCCGGGACAGCTACAAGAGACCCAGTACTTC.

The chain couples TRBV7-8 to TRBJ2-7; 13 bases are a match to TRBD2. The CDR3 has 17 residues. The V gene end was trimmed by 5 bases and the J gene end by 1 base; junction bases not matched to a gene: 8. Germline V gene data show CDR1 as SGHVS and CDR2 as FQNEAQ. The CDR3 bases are TGTGCCAGCAGCCTAACCGGGACTAGCGGGGCGTCCTACGAGCAGTACTTC. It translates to CASSLTGTSGASYEQYF. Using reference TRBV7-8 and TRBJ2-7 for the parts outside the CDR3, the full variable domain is GAGVSQSPRYKVAKRGQDVALRCDPISGHVSLFWYQQALGQGPEFLTYFQNEAQLDKSGLPSDRFFAERPEGSVSTLKIQRTQQEDSAVYLCASSLTGTSGASYEQYFGPGTRLTVT.

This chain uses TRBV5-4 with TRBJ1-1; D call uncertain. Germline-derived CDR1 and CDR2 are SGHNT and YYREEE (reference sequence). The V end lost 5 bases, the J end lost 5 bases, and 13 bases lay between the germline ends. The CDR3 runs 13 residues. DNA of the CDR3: TGTGCCAGCAGTCGGGAGGCGGGAACTGAAGCTTTCTTT. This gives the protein CASSREAGTEAFF.

CDR3 coding DNA: TGTGCCAGCCGAGACCGCAGGGGGACGAACACTGAAGCTTTCTTT. Translated, it gives CASRDRRGTNTEAFF. The rearrangement joins TRBV6-6 to TRBJ1-1, with TRBD1 matching over 7 bases. CDR3 length: 15 residues. Germline V lookup: CDR1 MNHNY, CDR2 SVGAGI (reference sequence). With 8 bases clipped from V and 1 base from J, the junction kept 10 bases outside the gene matches.

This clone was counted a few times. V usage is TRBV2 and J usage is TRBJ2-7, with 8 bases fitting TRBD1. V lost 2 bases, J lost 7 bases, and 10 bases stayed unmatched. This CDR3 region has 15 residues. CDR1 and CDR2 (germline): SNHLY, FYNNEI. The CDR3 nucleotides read TGTGCCAGCAGTGAATGGGCAGGGGGCCTGGGGGAGCAGTACTTC. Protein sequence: CASSEWAGGLGEQYF.

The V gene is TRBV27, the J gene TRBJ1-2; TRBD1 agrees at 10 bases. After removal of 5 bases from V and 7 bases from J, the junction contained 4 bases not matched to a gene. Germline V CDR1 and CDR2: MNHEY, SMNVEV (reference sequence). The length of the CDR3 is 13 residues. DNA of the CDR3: TGTGCCAGCAGTCAGGGACAGGGGATTGGCTACACCTTC. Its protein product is CASSQGQGIGYTF.